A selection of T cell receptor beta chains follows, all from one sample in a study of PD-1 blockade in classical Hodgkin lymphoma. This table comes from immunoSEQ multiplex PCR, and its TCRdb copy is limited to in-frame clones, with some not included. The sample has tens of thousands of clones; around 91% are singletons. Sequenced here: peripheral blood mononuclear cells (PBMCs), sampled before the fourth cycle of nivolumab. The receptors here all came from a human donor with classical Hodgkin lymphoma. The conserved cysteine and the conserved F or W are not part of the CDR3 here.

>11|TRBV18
ASSADDNYGYT
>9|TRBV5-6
ASSATTLQF
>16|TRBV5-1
ASSARDSPRVLSWRQY
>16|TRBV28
ASSYRGWRGTQSDEQY
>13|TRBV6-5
ASSYSGGTAEEAF
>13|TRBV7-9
ASSLVKGAGYEQY
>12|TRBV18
ASSPDGTAYEQY
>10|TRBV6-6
ASSHNPYEQY
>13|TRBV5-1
ASSWGLAGNNEQF
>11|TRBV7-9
AGEQGGQETQY
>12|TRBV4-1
ASSQSTGRDEQY
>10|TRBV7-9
ASSPSNQPQH
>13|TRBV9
ASSNGPLGQETQY
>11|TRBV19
ASSIAGGTEAF
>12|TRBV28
ASSSLGGSYEQY
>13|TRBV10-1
ASSESIGRVTEAF
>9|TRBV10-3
AISESYEQF
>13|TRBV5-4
ASSLVGHIGGGYT
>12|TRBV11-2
ASSLVQGKNIQY
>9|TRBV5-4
ASSLFYEQY
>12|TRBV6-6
ASSWNGYRETQY
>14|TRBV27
ASTPTSGRLNYGYT
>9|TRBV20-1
SASPGQGNT
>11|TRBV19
ATSAAGNEKLF
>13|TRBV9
ASSVMGGDYNEQF
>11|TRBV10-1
ASSPQNTGELF
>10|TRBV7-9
ASSLAGTRAS
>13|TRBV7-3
ASSRGTGEGYEQY
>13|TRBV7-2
ASSLGPGFAYEQY
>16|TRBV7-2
ASSLVFGSGRATGEQF
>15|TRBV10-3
AISEGRAGRSADTQY
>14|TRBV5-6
ASSSITDRGNQPQH
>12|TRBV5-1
ASSLSTGTGELF